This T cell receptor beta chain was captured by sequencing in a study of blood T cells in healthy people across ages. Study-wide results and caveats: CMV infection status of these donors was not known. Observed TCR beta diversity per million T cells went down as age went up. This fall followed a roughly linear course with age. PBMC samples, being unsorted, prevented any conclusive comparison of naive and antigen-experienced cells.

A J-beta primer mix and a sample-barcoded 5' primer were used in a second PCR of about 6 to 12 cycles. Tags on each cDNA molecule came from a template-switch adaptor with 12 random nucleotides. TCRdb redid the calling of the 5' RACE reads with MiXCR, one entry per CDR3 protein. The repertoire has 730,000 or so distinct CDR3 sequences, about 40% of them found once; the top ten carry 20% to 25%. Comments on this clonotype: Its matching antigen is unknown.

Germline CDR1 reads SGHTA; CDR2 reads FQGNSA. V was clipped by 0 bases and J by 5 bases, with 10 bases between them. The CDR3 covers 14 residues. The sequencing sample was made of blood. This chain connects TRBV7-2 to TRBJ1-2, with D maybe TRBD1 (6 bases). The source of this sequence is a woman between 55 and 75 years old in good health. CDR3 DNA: TGTGCCAGCAGCTTAGCTAACCAGGGGTATGGCTACACCTTC. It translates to CASSLANQGYGYTF. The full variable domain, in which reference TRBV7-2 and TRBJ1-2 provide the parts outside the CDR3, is GAGVSQSPSNKVTEKGKDVELRCDPISGHTALYWYRQSLGQGLEFLIYFQGNSAPDKSGLPSDRFSAERTGGSVSTLTIQRTQQEDSAVYLCASSLANQGYGYTFGSGTRLTVV.